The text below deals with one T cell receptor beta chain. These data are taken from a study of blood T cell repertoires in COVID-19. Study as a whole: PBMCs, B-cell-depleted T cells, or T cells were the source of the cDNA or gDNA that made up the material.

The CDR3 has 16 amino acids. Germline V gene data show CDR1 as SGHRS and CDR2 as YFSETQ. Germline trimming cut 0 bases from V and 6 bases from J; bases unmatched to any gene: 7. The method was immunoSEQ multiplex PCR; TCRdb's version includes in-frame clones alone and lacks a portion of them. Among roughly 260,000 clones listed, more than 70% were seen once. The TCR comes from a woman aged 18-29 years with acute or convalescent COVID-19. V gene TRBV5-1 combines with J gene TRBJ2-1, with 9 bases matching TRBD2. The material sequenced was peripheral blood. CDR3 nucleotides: TGCGCCAGCAGCTTGGCCGGGGCGGGAGGGCTCAATGAGCAGTTCTTC. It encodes CASSLAGAGGLNEQFF.